These T cell receptor beta chains were read from a single sample in a study of OX40 agonist ivuxolimab in advanced cancers. Clones were sequenced by immunoSEQ multiplex PCR, and TCRdb holds only the in-frame ones, with some missing. The data contain 80,000 or so clones, roughly 86% of them seen just once; the ten biggest clones take up roughly 7.3%. The material sequenced was CD4+ or CD8+ T cells sorted from blood, taken in a trial of the OX40 agonist ivuxolimab. Source of these receptors: an adult with an advanced solid tumor such as melanoma, head and neck, liver or kidney cancer. Each CDR3 is given without its conserved first and last residue.

V gene: TRBV5-1; CDR3 protein: ASSLTRVGDEQF
V gene: TRBV9; CDR3 protein: ASGPGQGHQETQY
V gene: TRBV5-1; CDR3 protein: ASSLGSLYNEQF
V gene: TRBV7-2; CDR3 protein: ASSLEVSRPGAF
V gene: TRBV5-8; CDR3 protein: ASSPGQFSGNTIY
V gene: TRBV29-1; CDR3 protein: SALDSNEKLF
V gene: TRBV6-6; CDR3 protein: ASGSNQPQH
V gene: TRBV19; CDR3 protein: ASGDRVSSGNTIY
V gene: TRBV7-2; CDR3 protein: ASSPDFKETQY
V gene: TRBV30; CDR3 protein: AWSHETQGNNEQY
V gene: TRBV7-3; CDR3 protein: ASSLFGGGGYGYT
V gene: TRBV4-1; CDR3 protein: ASSQIAGGARQTQY
V gene: TRBV11-3; CDR3 protein: ASSLEGTRDDEQY
V gene: TRBV5-1; CDR3 protein: ASSPGTSGKKETQY
V gene: TRBV30; CDR3 protein: AWSVLAKNIQY
V gene: TRBV28; CDR3 protein: ASSSGTAAYNEQF
V gene: TRBV28; CDR3 protein: ASKAQPGQGSYEQY
V gene: TRBV5-1; CDR3 protein: ASSFTGGVEQY
V gene: TRBV2; CDR3 protein: ASSEDLTGELF
V gene: TRBV5-1; CDR3 protein: ASSLGLADYEQY
V gene: TRBV9; CDR3 protein: ASSAIAGGWRETQY
V gene: TRBV28; CDR3 protein: ASSLWGYGYT
V gene: TRBV7-6; CDR3 protein: ASSLGSYEQY
V gene: TRBV5-4; CDR3 protein: ASSLTATGGHGYT
V gene: TRBV19; CDR3 protein: ASREEMAKNIQY
V gene: TRBV28; CDR3 protein: ASAIPGQGTDTQY
V gene: TRBV5-4; CDR3 protein: ASSDRDRGNQPQH
V gene: TRBV27; CDR3 protein: ASSFDFVGNTEAF
V gene: TRBV18; CDR3 protein: ASSPLEDYGYT
V gene: TRBV14; CDR3 protein: ASRGTGRGYEQY
V gene: TRBV11-3; CDR3 protein: ASSLNAAGEVYEQY
V gene: TRBV28; CDR3 protein: ASSLLGDGYT
V gene: TRBV9; CDR3 protein: ASSAATGIDQPQH
V gene: TRBV11-1; CDR3 protein: ASRTAGYGETQY
V gene: TRBV25-1; CDR3 protein: ASSWDGLIGYT
V gene: TRBV7-6; CDR3 protein: ASSLGTENYGYT
V gene: TRBV6-1; CDR3 protein: ASSGTSGVVETQY
V gene: TRBV5-6; CDR3 protein: ASTLSLRGLHYGYT
V gene: TRBV19; CDR3 protein: ASQGGQLTDTQY
V gene: TRBV2; CDR3 protein: ASSGTSGDITDTQY
V gene: TRBV27; CDR3 protein: ASSLSGRSTDTQY
V gene: TRBV5-1; CDR3 protein: ASSLFLLQPGTFSYNEQF
V gene: TRBV5-1; CDR3 protein: ASSLDLGPGTGELF
V gene: TRBV7-3; CDR3 protein: ASSLFVGTEAF
V gene: TRBV7-6; CDR3 protein: ASSSQDTGELF